The present entry profiles one TCR beta chain with its context. This specimen belongs to a study of cytomegalovirus exposure and HLA in healthy donors. CDR3 length equals 15 residues. CDR1 and CDR2 (germline): MGHRA, YSYEKL. With 0 bases clipped from V and 5 bases from J, the junction kept 1 base outside the gene matches. Profiling relied on immunoSEQ multiplex PCR, and the TCRdb table lists in-frame clones only, not all of them. The sample holds tens of thousands of clones, approximately 95% seen once. Material for sequencing was PBMCs. The clonotype was recovered from a woman aged 18-29 years in good health and CMV-seronegative. V and J are TRBV4-1 and TRBJ2-1; 10 nucleotides line up with TRBD1. Here the CDR3 reads CASSQDGTGDNEQFF. CDR3 coding DNA: TGCGCCAGCAGCCAAGACGGGACAGGGGACAATGAGCAGTTCTTC.